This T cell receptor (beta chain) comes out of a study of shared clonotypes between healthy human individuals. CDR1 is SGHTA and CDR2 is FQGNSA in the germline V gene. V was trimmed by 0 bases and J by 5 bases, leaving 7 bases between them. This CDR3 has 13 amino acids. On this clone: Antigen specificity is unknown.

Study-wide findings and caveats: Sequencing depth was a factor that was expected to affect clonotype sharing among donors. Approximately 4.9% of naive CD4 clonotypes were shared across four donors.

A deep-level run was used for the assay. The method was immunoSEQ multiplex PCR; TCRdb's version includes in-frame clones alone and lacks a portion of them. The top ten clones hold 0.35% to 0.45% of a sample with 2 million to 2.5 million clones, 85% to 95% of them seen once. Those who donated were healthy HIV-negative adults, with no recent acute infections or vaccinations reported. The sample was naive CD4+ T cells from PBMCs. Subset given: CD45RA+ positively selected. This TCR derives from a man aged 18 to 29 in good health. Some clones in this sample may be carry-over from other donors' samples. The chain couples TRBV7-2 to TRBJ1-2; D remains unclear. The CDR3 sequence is CASSLALQYGYTF. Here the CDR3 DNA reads TGTGCCAGCAGCTTAGCGCTGCAGTATGGCTACACCTTC.